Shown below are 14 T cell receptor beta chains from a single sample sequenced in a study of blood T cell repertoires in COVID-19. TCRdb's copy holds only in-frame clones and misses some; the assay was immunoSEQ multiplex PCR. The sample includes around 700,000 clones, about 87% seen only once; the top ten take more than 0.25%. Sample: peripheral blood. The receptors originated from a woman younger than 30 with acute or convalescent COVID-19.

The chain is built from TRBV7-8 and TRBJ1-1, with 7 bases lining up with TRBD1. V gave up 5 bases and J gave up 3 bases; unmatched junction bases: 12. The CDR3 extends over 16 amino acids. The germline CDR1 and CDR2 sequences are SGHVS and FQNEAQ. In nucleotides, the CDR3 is TGTGCCAGCAGCCCTCGACAGGGCGGTCCTCACACTGAAGCTTTCTTT. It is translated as CASSPRQGGPHTEAFF. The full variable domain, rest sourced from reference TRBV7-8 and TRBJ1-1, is GAGVSQSPRYKVAKRGQDVALRCDPISGHVSLFWYQQALGQGPEFLTYFQNEAQLDKSGLPSDRFFAERPEGSVSTLKIQRTQQEDSAVYLCASSPRQGGPHTEAFFGQGTRLTVV.

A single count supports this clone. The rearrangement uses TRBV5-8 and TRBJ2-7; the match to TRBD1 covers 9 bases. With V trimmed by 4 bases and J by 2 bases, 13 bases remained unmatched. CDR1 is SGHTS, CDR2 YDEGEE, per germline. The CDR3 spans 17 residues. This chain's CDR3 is CASSEITGTGYTYEQYF. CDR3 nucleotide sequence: TGTGCCAGCAGCGAAATAACCGGGACAGGGTACACCTACGAGCAGTACTTC. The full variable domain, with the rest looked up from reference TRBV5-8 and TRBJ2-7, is EAGVTQSPTHLIKTRGQQATLRCSPISGHTSVYWYQQALGLGLQFLLWYDEGEERNRGNFPPRFSGRQFPNYSSELNVNALELEDSALYLCASSEITGTGYTYEQYFGPGTRLTVT.

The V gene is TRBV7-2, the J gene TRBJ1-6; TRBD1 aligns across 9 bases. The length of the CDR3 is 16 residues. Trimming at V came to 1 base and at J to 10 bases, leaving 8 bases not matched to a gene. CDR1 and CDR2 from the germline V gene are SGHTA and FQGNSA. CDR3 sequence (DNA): TGTGCCAGCAGCTTAGGGGCCGGGACAGGGTTATCACCCCTCCACTTT. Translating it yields CASSLGAGTGLSPLHF.

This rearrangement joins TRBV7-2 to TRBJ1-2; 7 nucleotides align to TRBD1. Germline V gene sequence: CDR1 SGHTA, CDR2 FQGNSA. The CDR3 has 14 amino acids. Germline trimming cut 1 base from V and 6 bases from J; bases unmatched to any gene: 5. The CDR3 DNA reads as TGTGCCAGCAGCTTAGGCGTTACAGGGGATGGCTACACCTTC. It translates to CASSLGVTGDGYTF.

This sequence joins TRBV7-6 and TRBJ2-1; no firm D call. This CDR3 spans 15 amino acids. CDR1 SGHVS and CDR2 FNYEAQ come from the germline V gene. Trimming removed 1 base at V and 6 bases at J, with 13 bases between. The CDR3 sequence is CASSLVAGPLNEQFF. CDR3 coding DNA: TGTGCCAGCAGCTTAGTGGCTGGGCCCCTCAATGAGCAGTTCTTC.

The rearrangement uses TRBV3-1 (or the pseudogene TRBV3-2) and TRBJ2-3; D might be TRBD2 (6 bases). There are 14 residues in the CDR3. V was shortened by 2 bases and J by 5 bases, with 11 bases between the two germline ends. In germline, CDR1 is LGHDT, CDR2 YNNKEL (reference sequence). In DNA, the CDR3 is TGTGCCAGCAGCCAACAGCGGCGGGGAGATACGCAGTATTTT. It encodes CASSQQRRGDTQYF.

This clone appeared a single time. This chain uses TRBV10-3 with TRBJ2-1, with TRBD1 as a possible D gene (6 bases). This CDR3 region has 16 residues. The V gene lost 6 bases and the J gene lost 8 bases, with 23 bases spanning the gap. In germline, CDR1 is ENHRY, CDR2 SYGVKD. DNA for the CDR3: TGTGCCATCAGCCCCTCAGGGGACACTTGGCTGGATGAGCAGTTCTTC. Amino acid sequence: CAISPSGDTWLDEQFF.

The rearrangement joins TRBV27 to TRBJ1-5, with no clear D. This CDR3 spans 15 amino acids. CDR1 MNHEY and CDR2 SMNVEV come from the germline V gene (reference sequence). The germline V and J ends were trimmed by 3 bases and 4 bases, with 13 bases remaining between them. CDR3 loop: CASSFGEGGNQPQHF. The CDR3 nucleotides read TGTGCCAGCAGTTTTGGGGAAGGAGGGAATCAGCCCCAGCATTTT.

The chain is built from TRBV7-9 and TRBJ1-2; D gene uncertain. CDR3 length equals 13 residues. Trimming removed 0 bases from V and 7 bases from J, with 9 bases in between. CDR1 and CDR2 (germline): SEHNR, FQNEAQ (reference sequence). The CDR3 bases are TGTGCCAGCAGCTTAGCTGGGCCGTCTGGCTACACCTTC. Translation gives CASSLAGPSGYTF.

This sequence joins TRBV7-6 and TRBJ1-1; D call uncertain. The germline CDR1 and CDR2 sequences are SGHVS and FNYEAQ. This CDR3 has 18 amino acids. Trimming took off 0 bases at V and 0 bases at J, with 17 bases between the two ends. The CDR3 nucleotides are TGTGCCAGCAGCTTAGCGTTAACAGTTGATTTCATGAACACTGAAGCTTTCTTT. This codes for CASSLALTVDFMNTEAFF.

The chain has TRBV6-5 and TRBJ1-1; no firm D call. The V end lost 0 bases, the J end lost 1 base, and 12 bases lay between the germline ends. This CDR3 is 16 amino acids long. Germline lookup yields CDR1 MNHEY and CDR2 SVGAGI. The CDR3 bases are TGTGCCAGCAGTTACTCTCCGCGGGGAAAGAACACTGAAGCTTTCTTT. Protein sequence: CASSYSPRGKNTEAFF.

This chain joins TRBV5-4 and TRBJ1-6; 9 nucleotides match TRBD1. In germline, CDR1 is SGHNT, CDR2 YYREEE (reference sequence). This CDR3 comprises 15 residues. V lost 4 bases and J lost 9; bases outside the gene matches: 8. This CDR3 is CASSLGGQGVSPLHF. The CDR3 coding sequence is TGTGCCAGCAGCCTTGGGGGACAGGGAGTTTCACCCCTCCACTTT.

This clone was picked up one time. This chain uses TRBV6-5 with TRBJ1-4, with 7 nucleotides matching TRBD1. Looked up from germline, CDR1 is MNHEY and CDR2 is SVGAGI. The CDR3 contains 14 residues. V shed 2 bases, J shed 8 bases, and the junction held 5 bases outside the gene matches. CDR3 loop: CASSYGQEGEKLFF. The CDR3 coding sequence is TGTGCCAGCAGTTACGGACAGGAAGGGGAAAAACTGTTTTTT.

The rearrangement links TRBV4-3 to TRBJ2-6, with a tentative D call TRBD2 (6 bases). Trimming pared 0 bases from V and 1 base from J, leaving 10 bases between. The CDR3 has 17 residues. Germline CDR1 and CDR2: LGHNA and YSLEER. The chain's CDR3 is CASSQEPGRSGANVLTF. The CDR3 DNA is TGCGCCAGCAGCCAAGAACCGGGGAGGTCTGGGGCCAACGTCCTGACTTTC.